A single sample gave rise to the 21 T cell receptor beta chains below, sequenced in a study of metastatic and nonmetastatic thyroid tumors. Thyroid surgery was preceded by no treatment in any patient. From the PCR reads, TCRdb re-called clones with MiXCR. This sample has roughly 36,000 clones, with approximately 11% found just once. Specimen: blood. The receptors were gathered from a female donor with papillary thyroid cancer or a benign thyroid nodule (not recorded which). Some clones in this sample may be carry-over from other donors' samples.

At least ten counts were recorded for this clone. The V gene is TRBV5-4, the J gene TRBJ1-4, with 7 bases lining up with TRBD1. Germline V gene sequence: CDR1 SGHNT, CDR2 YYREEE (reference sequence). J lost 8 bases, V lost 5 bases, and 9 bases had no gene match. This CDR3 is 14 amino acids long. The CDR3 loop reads CASSSQGTEEKLFF. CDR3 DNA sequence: TGTGCCAGCAGTTCACAGGGGACGGAGGAAAAACTGTTTTTT.

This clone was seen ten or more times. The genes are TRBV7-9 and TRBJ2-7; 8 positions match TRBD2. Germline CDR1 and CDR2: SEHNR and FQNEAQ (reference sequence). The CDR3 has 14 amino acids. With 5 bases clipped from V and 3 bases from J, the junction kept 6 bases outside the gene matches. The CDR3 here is CASSISREDYEQYF. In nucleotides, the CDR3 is TGTGCCAGCAGCATTTCGCGGGAGGACTACGAGCAGTACTTC.

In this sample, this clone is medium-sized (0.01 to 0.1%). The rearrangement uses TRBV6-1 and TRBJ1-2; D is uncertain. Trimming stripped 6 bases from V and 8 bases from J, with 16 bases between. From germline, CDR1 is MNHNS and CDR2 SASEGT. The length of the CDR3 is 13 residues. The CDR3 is CASRPGVGAGYTF. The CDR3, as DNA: TGTGCCAGCAGACCAGGAGTGGGAGCGGGCTACACCTTC.

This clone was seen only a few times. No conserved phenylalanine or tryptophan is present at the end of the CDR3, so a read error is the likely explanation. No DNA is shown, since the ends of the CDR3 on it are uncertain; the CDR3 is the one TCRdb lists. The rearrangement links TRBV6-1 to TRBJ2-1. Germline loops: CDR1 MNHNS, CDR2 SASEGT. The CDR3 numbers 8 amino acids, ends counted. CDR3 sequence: CASSPAPV.

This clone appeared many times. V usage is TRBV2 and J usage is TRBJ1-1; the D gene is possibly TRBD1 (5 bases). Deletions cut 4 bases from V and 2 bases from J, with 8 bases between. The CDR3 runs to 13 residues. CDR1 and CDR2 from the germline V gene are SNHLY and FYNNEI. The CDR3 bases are TGTGCCAGCAGTGGGGACTTCAACACTGAAGCTTTCTTT. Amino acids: CASSGDFNTEAFF.

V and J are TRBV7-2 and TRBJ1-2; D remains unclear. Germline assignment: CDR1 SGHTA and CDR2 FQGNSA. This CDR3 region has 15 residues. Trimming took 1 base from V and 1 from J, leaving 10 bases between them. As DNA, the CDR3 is TGTGCCAGCAGCTTAGTTTTGTACGGTAACTATGGCTACACCTTC. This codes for CASSLVLYGNYGYTF.

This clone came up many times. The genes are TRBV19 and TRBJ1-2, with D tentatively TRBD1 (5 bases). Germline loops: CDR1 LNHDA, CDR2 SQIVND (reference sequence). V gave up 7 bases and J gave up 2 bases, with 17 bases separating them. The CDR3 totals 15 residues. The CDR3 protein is CASTEGEFPNYGYTF. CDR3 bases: TGTGCCAGTACCGAAGGGGAGTTTCCCAACTATGGCTACACCTTC. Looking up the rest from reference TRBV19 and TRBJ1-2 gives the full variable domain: DGGITQSPKYLFRKEGQNVTLSCEQNLNHDAMYWYRQDPGQGLRLIYYSQIVNDFQKGDIAEGYSVSREKKESFPLTVTSAQKNPTAFYLCASTEGEFPNYGYTFGSGTRLTVV.

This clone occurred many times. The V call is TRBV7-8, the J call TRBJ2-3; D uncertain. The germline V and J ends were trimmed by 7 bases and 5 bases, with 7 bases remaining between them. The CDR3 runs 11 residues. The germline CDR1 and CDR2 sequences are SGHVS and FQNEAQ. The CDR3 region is CASTTGDTQYF. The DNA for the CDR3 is TGTGCCAGCACCACCGGAGATACGCAGTATTTT.

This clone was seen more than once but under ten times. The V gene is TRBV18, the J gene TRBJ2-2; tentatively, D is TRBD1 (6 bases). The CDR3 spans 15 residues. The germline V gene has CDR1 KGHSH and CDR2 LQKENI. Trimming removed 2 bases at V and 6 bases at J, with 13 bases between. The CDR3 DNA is TGTGCCAGCTCACCAAGACAGGAGGACGCCGGGGAGCTGTTTTTT. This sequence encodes CASSPRQEDAGELFF.

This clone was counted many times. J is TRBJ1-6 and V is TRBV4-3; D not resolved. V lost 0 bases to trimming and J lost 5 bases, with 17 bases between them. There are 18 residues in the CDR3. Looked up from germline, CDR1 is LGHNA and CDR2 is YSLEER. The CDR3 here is CASSQELPGRLNNSPLHF. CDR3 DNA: TGCGCCAGCAGCCAAGAGCTTCCGGGCCGCTTAAATAATTCACCCCTCCACTTT.

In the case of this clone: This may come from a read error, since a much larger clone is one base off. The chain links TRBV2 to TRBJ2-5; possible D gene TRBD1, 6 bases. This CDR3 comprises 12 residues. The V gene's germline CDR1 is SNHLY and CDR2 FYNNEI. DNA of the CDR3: TGTGCACGCAAAACAGGGAAAGAGACCCAGTACTTC. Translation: CARKTGKETQYF. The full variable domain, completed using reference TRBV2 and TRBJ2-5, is EPEVTQTPSHQVTQMGQEVILRCVPISNHLYFYWYRQILGQKVEFLVSFYNNEISEKSEIFDDQFSVERPDGSNFTLKIRSTKLEDSAMYFCARKTGKETQYFGPGTRLLVL.

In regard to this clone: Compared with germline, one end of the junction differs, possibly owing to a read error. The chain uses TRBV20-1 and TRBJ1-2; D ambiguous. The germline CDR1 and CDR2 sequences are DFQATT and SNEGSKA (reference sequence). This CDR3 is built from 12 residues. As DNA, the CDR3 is TGCGGTGCTAGAGAGGTTGGGATCGGCTACACCTTC. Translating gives CGAREVGIGYTF.

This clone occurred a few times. The CDR3 spells CSVETDRNTEAFF. The CDR3 nucleotides read TGCAGCGTTGAGACGGACAGGAACACTGAAGCTTTCTTT. The gene calls are TRBV29-1 and TRBJ1-1, with D perhaps matching TRBD1 (6 bases). V gave up 3 bases and J gave up 1 base, with 9 bases separating them. This CDR3 region has 13 residues. Per germline, CDR1 SQVTM and CDR2 ANQGSEA.

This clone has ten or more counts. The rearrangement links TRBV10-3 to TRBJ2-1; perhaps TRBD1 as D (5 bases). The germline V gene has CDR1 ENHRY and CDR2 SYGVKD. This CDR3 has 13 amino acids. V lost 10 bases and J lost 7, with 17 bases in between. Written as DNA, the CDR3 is TGTGCCACCGAAGGGGCCTGGGGAAATGAGCAGTTCTTC. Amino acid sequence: CATEGAWGNEQFF.

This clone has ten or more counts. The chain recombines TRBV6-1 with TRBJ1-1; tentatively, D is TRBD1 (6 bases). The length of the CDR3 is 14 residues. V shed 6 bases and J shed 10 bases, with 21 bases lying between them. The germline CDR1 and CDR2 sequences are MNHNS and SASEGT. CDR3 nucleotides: TGTGCCAGCAGCCACCCTTCCTCTGTGGGGGCAGCTTTCTTT. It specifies CASSHPSSVGAAFF.

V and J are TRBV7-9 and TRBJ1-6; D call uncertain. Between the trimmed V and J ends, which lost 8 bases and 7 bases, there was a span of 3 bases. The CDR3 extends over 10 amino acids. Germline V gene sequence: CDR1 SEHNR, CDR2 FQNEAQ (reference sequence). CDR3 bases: TGTGCCAGCTCCAATTCACCCCTCCACTTT. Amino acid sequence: CASSNSPLHF.

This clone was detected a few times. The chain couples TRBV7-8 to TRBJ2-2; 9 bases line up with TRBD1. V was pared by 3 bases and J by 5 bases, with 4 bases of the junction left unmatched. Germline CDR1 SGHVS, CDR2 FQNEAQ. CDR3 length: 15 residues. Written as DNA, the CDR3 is TGTGCCAGCAGCTTCACAGGGGGCGGGACCGGGGAGCTGTTTTTT. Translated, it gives CASSFTGGGTGELFF.

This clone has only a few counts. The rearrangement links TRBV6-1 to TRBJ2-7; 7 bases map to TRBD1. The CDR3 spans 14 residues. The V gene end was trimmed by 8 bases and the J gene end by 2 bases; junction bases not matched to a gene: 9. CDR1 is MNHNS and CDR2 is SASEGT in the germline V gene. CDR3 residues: CASLEAGGAYEQYF. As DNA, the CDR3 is TGTGCCAGCCTTGAGGCAGGGGGTGCCTACGAGCAGTACTTC.

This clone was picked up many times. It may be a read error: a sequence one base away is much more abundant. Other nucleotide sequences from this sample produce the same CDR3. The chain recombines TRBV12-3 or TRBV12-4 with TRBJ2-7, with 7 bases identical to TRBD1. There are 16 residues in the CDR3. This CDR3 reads CASSPRTGMAAYEQYF. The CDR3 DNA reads TGCGCCAGCAGTCCCCGGACAGGAATGGCCGCCTACGAGCAGTACTTC.

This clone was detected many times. The CDR3 region is CASSPPLGRGTEAFF. CDR3 coding DNA: TGTGCCAGCTCACCACCCTTGGGCAGGGGCACTGAAGCTTTCTTT. J is TRBJ1-1 and V is TRBV18; a weak D match, TRBD1 (6 bases). With 0 bases removed from V and 4 bases from J, the gap between germline ends came to 12 bases. The CDR3 totals 15 residues. Germline CDR1 reads KGHSH; CDR2 reads LQKENI.

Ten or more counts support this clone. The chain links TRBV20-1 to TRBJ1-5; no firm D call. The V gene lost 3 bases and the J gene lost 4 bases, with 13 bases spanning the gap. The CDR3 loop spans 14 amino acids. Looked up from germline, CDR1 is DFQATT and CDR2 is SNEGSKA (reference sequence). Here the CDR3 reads CSARWGMSNQPQHF. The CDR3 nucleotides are TGCAGTGCTAGGTGGGGTATGAGTAATCAGCCCCAGCATTTT.